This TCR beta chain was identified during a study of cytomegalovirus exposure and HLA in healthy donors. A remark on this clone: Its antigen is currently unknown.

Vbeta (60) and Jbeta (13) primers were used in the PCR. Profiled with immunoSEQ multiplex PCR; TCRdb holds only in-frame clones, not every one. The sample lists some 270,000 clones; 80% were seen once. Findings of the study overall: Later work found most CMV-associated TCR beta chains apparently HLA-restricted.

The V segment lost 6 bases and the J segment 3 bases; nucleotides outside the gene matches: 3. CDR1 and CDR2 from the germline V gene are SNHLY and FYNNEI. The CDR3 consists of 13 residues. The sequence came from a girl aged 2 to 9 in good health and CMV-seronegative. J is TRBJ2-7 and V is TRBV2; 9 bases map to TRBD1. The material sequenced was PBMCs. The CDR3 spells CASRPTGGYEQYF. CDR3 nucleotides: TGTGCCAGCAGGCCGACAGGGGGCTACGAGCAGTACTTC.